The present entry profiles one T cell receptor beta chain with its context. This sample is part of a study of blood T cells in healthy people across ages. Next came a second PCR, run for about 7 to 12 cycles, which used a sample-barcoded 5' primer along with a J-beta primer mix. TCRdb re-called the 5' RACE reads through MiXCR, storing one row per CDR3 protein. This table holds 700,000 or so distinct CDR3 sequences, around a fifth found once. The CDR3 is 14 amino acids. Germline lookup yields CDR1 MNHEY and CDR2 SMNVEV (reference sequence). The V end lost 2 bases, the J end lost 2 bases, and 9 bases lay between the germline ends.

Sequencing was carried out using blood. This clonotype was obtained from a man in his sixties or seventies in good health. This chain connects TRBV27 to TRBJ1-2; D is unclear. The CDR3 loop is CASSLRAGNYGYTF. The CDR3 bases are TGTGCCAGCAGTTTACGGGCAGGAAACTATGGCTACACCTTC.